The rows below give T cell receptor beta chains drawn from one sample of a study of T cells expressing NK-cell markers. TCRdb reanalyzed the 5' RACE reads, giving one entry per CDR3 protein sequence and no DNA. This sample's table reports 400,000 to 500,000 distinct CDR3 sequences. The specimen was blood T cells: a sorted CD56 or NKG2C T cell subset, CD4+ or CD8+ T cells, or bulk PBMC T cells (not recorded which). The receptors were sampled from a woman aged 18 to 75 in good health. CDR3s include the opening cysteine and the closing phenylalanine or tryptophan.

V gene	J gene	CDR3 protein
TRBV6-5	TRBJ2-1	CASSYSRGFEQFF
TRBV6-6	TRBJ1-5	CASSPQAQPQHF
TRBV4-2	TRBJ2-7	CASSRGPGQIYEQYF
TRBV19	TRBJ1-6	CASNLAGMDSPLHF
TRBV29-1	TRBJ1-1	CSVGGSSEAFF
TRBV5-8	TRBJ1-2	CASSLVGTGATIGYTF
TRBV12-3/TRBV12-4	TRBJ2-1	CASSDNILAGGTYNEQFF
TRBV14	TRBJ1-1	CASSLYMGMNTEAFF
TRBV20-1	TRBJ2-7	CSARDPYYPYEQYF
TRBV4-1	TRBJ2-1	CASSQEIAGPRWDEQFF
TRBV27	TRBJ1-2	CASSLSDRPHYGYTF
TRBV7-9	TRBJ2-1	CASSRVGPSSYNEQFF
TRBV10-3	TRBJ1-5	CAISVWGNQPQHF
TRBV5-4	TRBJ2-7	CASSPGTVLPEQYF
TRBV20-1	TRBJ2-6	CSAKDTFSGANVLTF
TRBV19	TRBJ1-1	CASGDSGWGNTEAFF
TRBV25-1	TRBJ2-3	CASSQGTFAQYF
TRBV24-1	TRBJ2-2	CATSDPNTGELFF
TRBV5-6	TRBJ2-7	CASSLGSGRPYEQYF
TRBV12-3/TRBV12-4	TRBJ2-3	CASSLQGELDTQYF
TRBV20-1	TRBJ2-1	CSARELADHYGEQFF
TRBV7-9	TRBJ2-5	CASSPRGSGETQYF
TRBV14	TRBJ2-3	CASSARDRRWADTQYF
TRBV6-2/TRBV6-3	TRBJ2-5	CASSLAGARETQYF
TRBV20-1	TRBJ2-7	CSASLGTSGSYEQYF
TRBV9	TRBJ2-3	CASSLTGTSPGTQYF
TRBV9	TRBJ2-2	CASSAPGTNTGELFF
TRBV24-1	TRBJ2-2	CATSDFMGGASGELFF
TRBV7-2	TRBJ2-1	CASSFRDTGRNEQFF
TRBV25-1	TRBJ1-2	CASSRGAEPSWGYTF
TRBV27	TRBJ2-7	CASSFGEAGFEQYF
TRBV20-1	TRBJ1-4	CSAPKSRANEKLFF
TRBV18	TRBJ2-5	CASSPEGGPQETQYF
TRBV20-1	TRBJ2-1	CSASPSGRFSDDEQFF
TRBV7-3	TRBJ2-5	CASSLMRVANQETQYF
TRBV6-1	TRBJ1-2	CASSPQGIYGYTF
TRBV14	TRBJ2-7	CASSQGWQGRYEQYF
TRBV2	TRBJ2-1	CASSYLWGQYSNEQFF
TRBV2	TRBJ1-2	CASTLVGYGYTF
TRBV4-2	TRBJ1-5	CASSQDKGYLTQHF
TRBV18	TRBJ1-1	CASSPEVNTEAFF
TRBV25-1	TRBJ2-7	CASSEGQGAQGNSYEQYF
TRBV6-2/TRBV6-3	TRBJ2-3	CASSEDGEITDTQYF
TRBV7-9	TRBJ2-3	CASRSTSEGYTQYF
TRBV7-2	TRBJ2-1	CASRPPRAAHEQFF